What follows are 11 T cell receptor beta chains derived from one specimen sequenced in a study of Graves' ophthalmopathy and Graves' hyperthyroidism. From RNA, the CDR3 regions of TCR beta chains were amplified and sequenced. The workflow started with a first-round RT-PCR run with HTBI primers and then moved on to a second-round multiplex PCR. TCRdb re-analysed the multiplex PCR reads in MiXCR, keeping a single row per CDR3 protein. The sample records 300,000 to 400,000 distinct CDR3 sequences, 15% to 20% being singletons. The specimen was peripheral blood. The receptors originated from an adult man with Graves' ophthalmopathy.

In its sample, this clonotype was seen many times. The CDR3 region has the DNA TGTGCCAGCAGTTCGTCGGGGGCGTACGAGCAGTACTTC. Its protein product is CASSSSGAYEQYF. V usage is TRBV27 and J usage is TRBJ2-7; D could derive from TRBD1 or TRBD2 (6 bases each). The CDR3 sequence is 13 residues long. In germline, CDR1 is MNHEY, CDR2 SMNVEV (reference sequence). Trimming cost V 4 bases and J 4 bases, with 11 bases left between them.

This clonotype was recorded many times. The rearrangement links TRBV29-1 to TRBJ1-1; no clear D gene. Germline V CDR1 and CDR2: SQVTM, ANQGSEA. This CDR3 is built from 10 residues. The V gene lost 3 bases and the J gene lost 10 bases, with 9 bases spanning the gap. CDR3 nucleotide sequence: TGCAGCGTTGATCGGCCAGTAGCTTTCTTT. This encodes CSVDRPVAFF.

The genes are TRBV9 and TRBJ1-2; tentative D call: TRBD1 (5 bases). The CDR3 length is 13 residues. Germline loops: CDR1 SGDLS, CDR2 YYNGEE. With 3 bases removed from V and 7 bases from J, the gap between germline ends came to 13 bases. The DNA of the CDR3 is TGTGCCAGCAGCGCGGGACGGCGGTCTGGCTACACCTTC. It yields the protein CASSAGRRSGYTF.

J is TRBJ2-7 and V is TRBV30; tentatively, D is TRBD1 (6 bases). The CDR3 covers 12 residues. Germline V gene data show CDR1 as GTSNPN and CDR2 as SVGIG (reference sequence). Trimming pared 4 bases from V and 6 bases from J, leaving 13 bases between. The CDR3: CAWTLQGLEQYF. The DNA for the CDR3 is TGTGCCTGGACTCTACAGGGCCTCGAGCAGTACTTC.

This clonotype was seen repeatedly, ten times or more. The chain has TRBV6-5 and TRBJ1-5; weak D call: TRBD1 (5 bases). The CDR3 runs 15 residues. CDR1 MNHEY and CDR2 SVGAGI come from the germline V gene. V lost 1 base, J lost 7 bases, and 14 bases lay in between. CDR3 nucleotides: TGTGCCAGCAGTTACTACACCCGAGGGGCCCAGCCCCAGCATTTT. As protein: CASSYYTRGAQPQHF.

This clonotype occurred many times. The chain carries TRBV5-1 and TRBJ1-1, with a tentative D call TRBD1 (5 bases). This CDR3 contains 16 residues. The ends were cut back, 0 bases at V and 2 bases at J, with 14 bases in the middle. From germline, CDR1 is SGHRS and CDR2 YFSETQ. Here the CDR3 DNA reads TGCGCCAGCAGCTTGGCGGGGGGGTTGGGAAACACTGAAGCTTTCTTT. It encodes CASSLAGGLGNTEAFF. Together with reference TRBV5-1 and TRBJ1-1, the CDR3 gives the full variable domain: KAGVTQTPRYLIKTRGQQVTLSCSPISGHRSVSWYQQTPGQGLQFLFEYFSETQRNKGNFPGRFSGRQFSNSRSEMNVSTLELGDSALYLCASSLAGGLGNTEAFFGQGTRLTVV.

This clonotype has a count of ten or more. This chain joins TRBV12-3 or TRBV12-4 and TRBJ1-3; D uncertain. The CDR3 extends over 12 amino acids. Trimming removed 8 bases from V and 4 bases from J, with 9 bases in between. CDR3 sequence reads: CASLWAGNTIYF. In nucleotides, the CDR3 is TGTGCCAGCTTGTGGGCGGGAAACACCATATATTTT.

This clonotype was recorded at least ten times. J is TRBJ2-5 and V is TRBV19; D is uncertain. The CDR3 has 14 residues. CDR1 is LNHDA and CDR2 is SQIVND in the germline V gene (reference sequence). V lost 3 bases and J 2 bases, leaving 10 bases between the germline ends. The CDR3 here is CASSISQLQETQYF. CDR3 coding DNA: TGTGCCAGTAGTATCTCCCAGCTTCAAGAGACCCAGTACTTC.

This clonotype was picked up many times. For the CDR3, the DNA is TGTGCCATCAGTAAGGCGGGACAGGGGGCGGCTCAGCCCCAGCATTTT. Translation: CAISKAGQGAAQPQHF. The chain is built from TRBV10-3 and TRBJ1-5; TRBD1 matches at 12 bases. After removal of 5 bases from V and 6 bases from J, the junction contained 8 bases not matched to a gene. The germline gives CDR1 ENHRY, CDR2 SYGVKD. The CDR3 is 16 residues long.

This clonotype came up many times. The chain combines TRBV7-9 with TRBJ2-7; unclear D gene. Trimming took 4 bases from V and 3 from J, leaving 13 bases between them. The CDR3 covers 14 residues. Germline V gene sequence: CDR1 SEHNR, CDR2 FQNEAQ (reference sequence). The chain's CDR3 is CASSSPGRNYEQYF. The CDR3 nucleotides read TGTGCCAGCAGCTCCCCCGGGCGGAACTACGAGCAGTACTTC.

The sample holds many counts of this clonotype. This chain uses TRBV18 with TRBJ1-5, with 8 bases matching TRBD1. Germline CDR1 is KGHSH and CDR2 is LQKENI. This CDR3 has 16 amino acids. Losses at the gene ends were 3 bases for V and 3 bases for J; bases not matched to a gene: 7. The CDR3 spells CASSPDRVKPNQPQHF. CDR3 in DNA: TGTGCCAGCTCACCGGACAGGGTGAAGCCCAATCAGCCCCAGCATTTT. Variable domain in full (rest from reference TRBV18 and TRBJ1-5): NAGVMQNPRHLVRRRGQEARLRCSPMKGHSHVYWYRQLPEEGLKFMVYLQKENIIDESGMPKERFSAEFPKEGPSILRIQQVVRGDSAAYFCASSPDRVKPNQPQHFGDGTRLSIL.